A selection of T cell receptor beta chains follows, all from one sample in a study of shared clonotypes between healthy human individuals. Method: immunoSEQ multiplex PCR; TCRdb's copy keeps in-frame clones and lacks some. The sample yields about 1.1 million clones, 75% to 80% seen once. The sequencing sample was made of memory CD4+ T cells from PBMCs. The receptors originated from a young man in good health. Some clones in this sample may be carry-over from other donors' samples. Each CDR3 is given with its conserved first and last residue. The D gene is left open where the match is weak. Expanded clones are given a class, and other clones once, few, many or no size at all.

>NA|TRBV19|NA|TRBJ2-6
TGTGCCAGTACCCTGGGGGGGGCCTCTGGGGCCAACGTCCTGACTTTC
CASTLGGASGANVLTF
>NA|TRBV15|TRBD1|TRBJ1-6
TGTGCCACGGGACAGACAAAATCACCCCTCCACTTT
CATGQTKSPLHF
>NA|TRBV10-3|TRBD1|TRBJ2-3
TGTGCCACCCAAAGGTCGACAGGGTCAGATACGCAGTATTTT
CATQRSTGSDTQYF
>once|TRBV10-3|TRBD2|TRBJ2-7
TGTGCCATCAGTGGAAGTAGCGGGACCTACGAGCAGTACTTC
CAISGSSGTYEQYF
>NA|TRBV27|TRBD2|TRBJ2-5
TGTGCCAGCAGTTCCTTAGGACTAGTAGGGGCCCAGTACTTC
CASSSLGLVGAQYF
>NA|TRBV4-2|TRBD2|TRBJ2-3
TGTGCCAGCAGCCAAGTGGCGGGAGGGCCGGGGGATGTACCAGATACGCAGTATTTT
CASSQVAGGPGDVPDTQYF
>NA|TRBV11-3|NA|TRBJ2-3
TGTGCCAGCAGCCTGGGCGGGACGGATACGCAGTATTTT
CASSLGGTDTQYF
>NA|TRBV5-5|NA|TRBJ1-5
TGTGCCAGCAGCTACGTGGGGGGACAGCCCCAGCATTTT
CASSYVGGQPQHF
>NA|TRBV25-1|NA|TRBJ1-1
TGTGCCAGCAGTGACCCCAGGGTTGGGAACACTGAAGCTTTCTTT
CASSDPRVGNTEAFF
>NA|TRBV7-2|NA|TRBJ2-7
TGTGCCAGCAGCTTACCGGGATCCGGGAACTACGAGCAGTACTTC
CASSLPGSGNYEQYF
>few|TRBV6-6|NA|TRBJ1-1
TGTGCCAGCAGTTACGTGAACACTGAAGCTTTCTTT
CASSYVNTEAFF
>once|TRBV6-1|TRBD1|TRBJ2-7
TGTGCCAGCAGCCGACAGGGTCCCTACGAGCAGTACTTC
CASSRQGPYEQYF
>NA|TRBV4-3|NA|TRBJ2-7
TGCGCCAGCAGCCCGGTAGGGGGAGTGGCCTACGAGCAGTACTTC
CASSPVGGVAYEQYF
>few|TRBV7-3|TRBD1|TRBJ1-2
TGTGCCAGCAGTTCTGGACAGGGAGACGGCTACACCTTC
CASSSGQGDGYTF
>few|TRBV7-3|NA|TRBJ1-1
TGTGCCAGCAGCCAAACAGGGTGGGATGAAGCTTTCTTT
CASSQTGWDEAFF
>NA|TRBV11-2|NA|TRBJ1-4
TGTGCCAGCAGCTTAGATGGGTCCGGGGAGCGTCTGTTTTTT
CASSLDGSGERLFF
>NA|TRBV4-3|NA|TRBJ2-5
TGCGCCAGCAGCCAGGGGCAGAACCAAGAGACCCAGTACTTC
CASSQGQNQETQYF